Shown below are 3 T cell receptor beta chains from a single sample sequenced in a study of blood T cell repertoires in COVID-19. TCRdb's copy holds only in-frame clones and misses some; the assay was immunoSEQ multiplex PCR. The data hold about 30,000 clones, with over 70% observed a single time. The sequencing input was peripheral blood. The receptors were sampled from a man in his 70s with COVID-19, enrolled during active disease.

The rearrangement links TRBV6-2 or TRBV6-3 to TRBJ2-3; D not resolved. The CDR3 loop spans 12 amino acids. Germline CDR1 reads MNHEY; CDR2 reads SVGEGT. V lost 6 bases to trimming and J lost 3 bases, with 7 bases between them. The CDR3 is CASSHGTDTQYF. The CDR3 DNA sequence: TGTGCCAGCAGCCACGGGACAGATACGCAGTATTTT.

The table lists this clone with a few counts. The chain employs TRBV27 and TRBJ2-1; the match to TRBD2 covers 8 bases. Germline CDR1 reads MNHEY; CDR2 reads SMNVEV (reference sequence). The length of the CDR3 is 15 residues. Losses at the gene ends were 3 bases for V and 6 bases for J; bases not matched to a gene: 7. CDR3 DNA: TGTGCCAGCAGTTTCCGGCTAGCGGGCCCCAATGAGCAGTTCTTC. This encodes CASSFRLAGPNEQFF.

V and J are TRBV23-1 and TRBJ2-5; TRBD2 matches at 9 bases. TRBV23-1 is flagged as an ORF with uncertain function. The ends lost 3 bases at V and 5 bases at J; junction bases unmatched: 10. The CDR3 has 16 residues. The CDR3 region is CASSQLCGRARETQYF. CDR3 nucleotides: TGCGCCAGCAGTCAGTTATGCGGGAGGGCCAGGGAGACCCAGTACTTC.